The clone carrying this TCR beta chain was picked up one time. The V gene's germline CDR1 is LNHDA and CDR2 SQIVND (reference sequence). J gave up 8 bases and V 9 bases, and 15 bases lay outside the gene matches. The CDR3 sequence is 15 residues long. This sample is part of a study of T cell changes during pregnancy in multiple sclerosis. Generated by immunoSEQ multiplex PCR, the TCRdb table keeps only in-frame clones and is missing some. The sample has approximately 88,000 clones; roughly 91% are singletons. This sequence joins TRBV19 and TRBJ1-4, with 7 bases aligning to TRBD1. The specimen was peripheral blood, collected in the first trimester of pregnancy. This TCR was sampled from a female donor with multiple sclerosis, enrolled in a pregnancy study. The CDR3 nucleotides are TGTGCCAGCCACCCCCCAGGGACAGTGGGGGAAAAACTGTTTTTT. This encodes CASHPPGTVGEKLFF.